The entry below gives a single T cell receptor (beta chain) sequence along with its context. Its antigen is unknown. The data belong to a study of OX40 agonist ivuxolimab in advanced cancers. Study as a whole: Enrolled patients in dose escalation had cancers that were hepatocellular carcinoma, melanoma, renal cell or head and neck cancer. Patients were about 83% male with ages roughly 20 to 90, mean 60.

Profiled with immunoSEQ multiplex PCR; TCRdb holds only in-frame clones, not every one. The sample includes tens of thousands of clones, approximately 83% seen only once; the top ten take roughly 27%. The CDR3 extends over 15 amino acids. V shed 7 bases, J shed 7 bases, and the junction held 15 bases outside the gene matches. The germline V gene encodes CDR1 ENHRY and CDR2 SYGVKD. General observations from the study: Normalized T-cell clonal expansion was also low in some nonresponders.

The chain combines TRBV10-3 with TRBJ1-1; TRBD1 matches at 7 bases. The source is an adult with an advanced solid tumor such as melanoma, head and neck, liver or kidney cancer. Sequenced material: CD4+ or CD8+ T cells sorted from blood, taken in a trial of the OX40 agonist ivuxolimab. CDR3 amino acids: CAINDPGQLSYEAFF. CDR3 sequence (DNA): TGTGCCATCAACGACCCGGGACAGTTAAGCTATGAAGCTTTCTTT.